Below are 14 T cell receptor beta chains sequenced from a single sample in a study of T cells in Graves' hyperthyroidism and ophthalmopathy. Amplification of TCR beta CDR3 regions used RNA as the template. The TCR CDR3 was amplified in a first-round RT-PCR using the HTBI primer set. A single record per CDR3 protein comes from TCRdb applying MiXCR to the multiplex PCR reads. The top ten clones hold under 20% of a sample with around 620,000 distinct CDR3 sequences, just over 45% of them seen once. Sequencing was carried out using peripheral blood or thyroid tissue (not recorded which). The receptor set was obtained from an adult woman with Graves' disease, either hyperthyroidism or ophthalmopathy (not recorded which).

CDR3 in DNA: TGTGCCAGCAGTGGGGCAGGCCTGGGCCAAGAGACCCAGTACTTC. Protein sequence: CASSGAGLGQETQYF. The chain employs TRBV12-3 or TRBV12-4 and TRBJ2-5; D is perhaps TRBD1 (5 bases). There are 15 residues in the CDR3. V lost 5 bases and J lost 1, with 14 bases in between.

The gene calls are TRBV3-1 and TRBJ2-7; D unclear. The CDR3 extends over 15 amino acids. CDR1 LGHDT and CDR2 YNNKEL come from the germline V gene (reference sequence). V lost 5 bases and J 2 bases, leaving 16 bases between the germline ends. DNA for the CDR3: TGTGCCAGCAGCTTTCCTCTCTGGGCGGCCTACGAGCAGTACTTC. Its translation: CASSFPLWAAYEQYF.

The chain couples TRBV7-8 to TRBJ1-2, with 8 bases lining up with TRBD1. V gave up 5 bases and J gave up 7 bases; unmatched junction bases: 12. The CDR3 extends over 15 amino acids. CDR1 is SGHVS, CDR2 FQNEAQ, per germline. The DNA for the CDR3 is TGTGCCAGCAGCCACCCCGGACAGGGATCGGGTGGCTACACCTTC. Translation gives CASSHPGQGSGGYTF. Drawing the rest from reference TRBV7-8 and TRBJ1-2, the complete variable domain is GAGVSQSPRYKVAKRGQDVALRCDPISGHVSLFWYQQALGQGPEFLTYFQNEAQLDKSGLPSDRFFAERPEGSVSTLKIQRTQQEDSAVYLCASSHPGQGSGGYTFGSGTRLTVV.

This CDR3 is CSASSNEQFF. The CDR3 DNA sequence: TGCAGCGCCTCGTCCAATGAGCAGTTCTTC. The chain carries TRBV29-1 and TRBJ2-1; D remains ambiguous. CDR1 is SQVTM and CDR2 is ANQGSEA in the germline V gene. V was trimmed by 7 bases and J by 6 bases, leaving 7 bases between them. The CDR3 consists of 10 residues.

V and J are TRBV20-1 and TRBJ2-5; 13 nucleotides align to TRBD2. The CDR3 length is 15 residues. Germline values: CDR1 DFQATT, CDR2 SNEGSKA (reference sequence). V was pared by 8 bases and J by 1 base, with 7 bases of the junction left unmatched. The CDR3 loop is CSIPGLAGAQETQYF. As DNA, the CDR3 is TGCAGTATCCCCGGACTAGCGGGAGCCCAAGAGACCCAGTACTTC.

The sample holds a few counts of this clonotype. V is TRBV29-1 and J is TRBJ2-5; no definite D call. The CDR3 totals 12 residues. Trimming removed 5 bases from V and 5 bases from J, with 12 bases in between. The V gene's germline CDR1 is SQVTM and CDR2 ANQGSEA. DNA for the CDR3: TGCAGCGTTAGGAGCTCGCTGGAGACCCAGTACTTC. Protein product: CSVRSSLETQYF.

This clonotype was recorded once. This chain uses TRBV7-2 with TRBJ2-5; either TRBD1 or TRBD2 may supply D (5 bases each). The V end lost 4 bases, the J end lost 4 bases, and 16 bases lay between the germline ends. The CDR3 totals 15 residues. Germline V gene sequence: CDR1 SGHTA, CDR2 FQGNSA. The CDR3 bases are TGTGCCAGCAGCTCCCGGGGCGGGCAGGGAGAGACCCAGTACTTC. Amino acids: CASSSRGGQGETQYF.

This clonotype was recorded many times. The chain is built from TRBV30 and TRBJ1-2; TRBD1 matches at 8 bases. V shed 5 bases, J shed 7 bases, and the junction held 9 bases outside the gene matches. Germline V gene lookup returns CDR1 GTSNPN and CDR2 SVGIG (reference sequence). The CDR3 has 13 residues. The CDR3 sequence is CAWGRDRPGGYTF. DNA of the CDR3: TGTGCCTGGGGGCGGGACAGGCCCGGTGGCTACACCTTC. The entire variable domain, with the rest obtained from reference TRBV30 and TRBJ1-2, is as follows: SQTIHQWPATLVQPVGSPLSLECTVEGTSNPNLYWYRQAAGRGLQLLFYSVGIGQISSEVPQNLSASRPQDRQFILSSKKLLLSDSGFYLCAWGRDRPGGYTFGSGTRLTVV.

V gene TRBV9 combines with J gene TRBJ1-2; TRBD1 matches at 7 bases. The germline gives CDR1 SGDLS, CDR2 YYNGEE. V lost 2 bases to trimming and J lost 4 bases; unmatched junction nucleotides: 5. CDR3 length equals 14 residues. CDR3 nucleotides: TGTGCCAGCAGCGTGGGGACAGCGTCCTATGGCTACACCTTC. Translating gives CASSVGTASYGYTF.

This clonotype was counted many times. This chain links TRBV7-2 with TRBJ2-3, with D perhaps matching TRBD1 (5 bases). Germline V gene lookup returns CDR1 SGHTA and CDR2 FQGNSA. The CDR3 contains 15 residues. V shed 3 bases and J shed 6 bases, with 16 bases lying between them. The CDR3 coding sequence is TGTGCCAGCAGCTTTTGGGGCATGGGTGGCGATACGCAGTATTTT. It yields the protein CASSFWGMGGDTQYF.

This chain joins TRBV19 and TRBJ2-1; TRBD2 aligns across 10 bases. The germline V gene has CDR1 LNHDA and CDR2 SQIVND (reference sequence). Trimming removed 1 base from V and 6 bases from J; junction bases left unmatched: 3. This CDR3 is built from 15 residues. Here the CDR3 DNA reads TGTGCCAGTAGTATAGGGGGGACTAGCGCCAATGAGCAGTTCTTC. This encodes CASSIGGTSANEQFF.

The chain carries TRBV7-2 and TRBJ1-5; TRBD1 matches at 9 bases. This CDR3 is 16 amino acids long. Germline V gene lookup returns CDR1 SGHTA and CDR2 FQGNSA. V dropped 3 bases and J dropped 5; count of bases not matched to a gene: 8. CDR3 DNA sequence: TGTGCCAGCAGCTTCCTCCCGGGACAGGGTCATCAGCCCCAGCATTTT. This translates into CASSFLPGQGHQPQHF.

The CDR3 region is CASSLDGFTEAFF. CDR3 DNA: TGCGCCAGCAGCTTGGATGGGTTCACTGAAGCTTTCTTT. This sequence joins TRBV5-1 and TRBJ1-1, with D unclear. The CDR3 has 13 amino acids. Germline CDR1 is SGHRS and CDR2 is YFSETQ. Trimming removed 0 bases from V and 4 bases from J, with 7 bases in between.

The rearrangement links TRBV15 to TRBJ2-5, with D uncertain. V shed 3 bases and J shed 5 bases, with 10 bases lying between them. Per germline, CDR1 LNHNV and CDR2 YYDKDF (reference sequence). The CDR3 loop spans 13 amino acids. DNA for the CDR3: TGTGCCACCAGCAGGGCATTGGGGGAGACCCAGTACTTC. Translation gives CATSRALGETQYF.